Reported below is one TCR beta chain. Its antigen is not known. One base away lies a much larger clone, so this may be a sequencing read error. TCRdb processed the reads anew with MiXCR; each CDR3 protein has one entry. The data hold about 890,000 distinct CDR3 sequences, with approximately 31% observed a single time. These data originate in a study of T cell repertoires in cytomegalovirus infection. The CDR3 length is 14 residues. The trim removed 10 bases at V and 7 bases at J, leaving 12 bases unmatched. The clonotype was recovered from a human donor in good health (CMV status not recorded). Some clones in this sample may be carry-over from other donors' samples. This rearrangement joins TRBV12-3 or TRBV12-4 to TRBJ1-5; TRBD1 matches at 8 bases. The material sequenced was cultured CD8+ T cells from PBMCs, taken from culture after CMV antigen stimulation. CDR3 protein: CANTFGQGTQPQHF. The DNA for the CDR3 is TGTGCCAACACCTTCGGACAGGGAACGCAGCCCCAGCATTTT.